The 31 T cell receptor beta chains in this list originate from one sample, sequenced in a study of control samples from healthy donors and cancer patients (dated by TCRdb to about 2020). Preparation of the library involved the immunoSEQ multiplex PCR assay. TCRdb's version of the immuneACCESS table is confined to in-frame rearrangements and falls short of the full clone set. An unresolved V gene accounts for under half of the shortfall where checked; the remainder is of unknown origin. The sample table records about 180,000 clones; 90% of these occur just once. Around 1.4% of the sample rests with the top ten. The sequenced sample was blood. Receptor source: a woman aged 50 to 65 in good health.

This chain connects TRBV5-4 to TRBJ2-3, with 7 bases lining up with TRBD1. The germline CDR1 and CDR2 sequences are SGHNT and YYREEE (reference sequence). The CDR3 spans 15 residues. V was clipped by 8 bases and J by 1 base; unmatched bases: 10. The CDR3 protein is CASSLQGYGTDTQYF. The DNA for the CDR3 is TGTGCCAGTTCACTACAGGGGTATGGCACAGATACGCAGTATTTT.

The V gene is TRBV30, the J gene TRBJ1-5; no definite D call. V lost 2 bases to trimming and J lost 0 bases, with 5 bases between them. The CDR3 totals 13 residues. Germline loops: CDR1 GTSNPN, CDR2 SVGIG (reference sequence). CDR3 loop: CAWSTSSNQPQHF. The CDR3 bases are TGTGCCTGGAGTACCAGTAGCAATCAGCCCCAGCATTTT.

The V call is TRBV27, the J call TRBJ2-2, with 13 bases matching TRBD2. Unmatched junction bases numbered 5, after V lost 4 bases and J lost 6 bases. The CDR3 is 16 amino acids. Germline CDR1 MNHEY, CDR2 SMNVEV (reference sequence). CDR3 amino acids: CASSSRTSGSAGELFF. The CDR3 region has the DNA TGTGCCAGCAGTTCGCGGACTAGCGGGAGCGCCGGGGAGCTGTTTTTT.

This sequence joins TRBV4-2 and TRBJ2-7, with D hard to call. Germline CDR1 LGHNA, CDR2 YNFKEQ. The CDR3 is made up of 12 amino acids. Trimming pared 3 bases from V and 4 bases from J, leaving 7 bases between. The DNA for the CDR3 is TGTGCCAGCAGCCAGACCGGATACGAGCAGTACTTC. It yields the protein CASSQTGYEQYF.

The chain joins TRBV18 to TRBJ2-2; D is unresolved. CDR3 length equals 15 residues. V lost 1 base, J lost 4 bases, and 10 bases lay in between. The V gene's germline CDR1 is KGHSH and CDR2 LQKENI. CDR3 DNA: TGTGCCAGCTCACCACGGCAGGTGATCACCGGGGAGCTGTTTTTT. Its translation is CASSPRQVITGELFF.

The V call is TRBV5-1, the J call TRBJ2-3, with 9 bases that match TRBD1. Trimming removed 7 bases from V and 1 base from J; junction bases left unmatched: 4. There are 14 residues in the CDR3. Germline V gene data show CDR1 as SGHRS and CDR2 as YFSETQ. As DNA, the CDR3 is TGCGCCAGCTTCCGGACAGGGGGCACAGATACGCAGTATTTT. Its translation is CASFRTGGTDTQYF.

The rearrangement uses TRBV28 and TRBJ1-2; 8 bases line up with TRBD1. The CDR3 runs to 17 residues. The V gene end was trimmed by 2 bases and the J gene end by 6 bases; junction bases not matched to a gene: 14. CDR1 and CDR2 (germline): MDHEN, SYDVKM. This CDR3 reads CASSLKALGQGGNGYTF. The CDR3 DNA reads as TGTGCCAGCAGTTTAAAGGCCCTCGGACAGGGTGGAAATGGCTACACCTTC.

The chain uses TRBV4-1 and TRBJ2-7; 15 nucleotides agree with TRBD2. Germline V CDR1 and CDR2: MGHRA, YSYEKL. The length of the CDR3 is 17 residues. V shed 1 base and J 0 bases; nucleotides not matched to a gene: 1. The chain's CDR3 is CASSQGTSGRASYEQYF. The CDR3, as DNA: TGCGCCAGCAGCCAAGGGACTAGCGGGAGGGCCTCCTACGAGCAGTACTTC.

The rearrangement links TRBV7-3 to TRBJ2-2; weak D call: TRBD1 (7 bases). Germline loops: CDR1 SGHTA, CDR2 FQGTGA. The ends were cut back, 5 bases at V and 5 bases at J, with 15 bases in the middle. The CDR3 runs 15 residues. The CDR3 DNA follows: TGTGCCAGCAGCGACGCCAGGGGGGTTACCGGGGAGCTGTTTTTT. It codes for CASSDARGVTGELFF.

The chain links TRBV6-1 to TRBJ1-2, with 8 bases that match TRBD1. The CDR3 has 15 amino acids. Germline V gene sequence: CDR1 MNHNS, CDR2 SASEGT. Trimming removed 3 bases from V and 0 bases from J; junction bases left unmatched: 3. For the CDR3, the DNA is TGTGCCAGCAGTGATGTACAGGGGGCTAACTATGGCTACACCTTC. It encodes CASSDVQGANYGYTF.

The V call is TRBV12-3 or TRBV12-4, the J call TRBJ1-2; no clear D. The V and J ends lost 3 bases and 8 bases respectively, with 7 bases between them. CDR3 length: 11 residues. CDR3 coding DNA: TGTGCCAGCAGTTTCCTAGGAGGCTACACCTTC. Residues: CASSFLGGYTF.

CDR3 DNA: TGTGCCAGCTGCCGTGGGACTAACTATGGCTACACCTTC. Protein sequence: CASCRGTNYGYTF. This sequence joins TRBV28 and TRBJ1-2; the D is unclear. V lost 8 bases and J 0 bases, leaving 10 bases between the germline ends. Germline CDR1 and CDR2: MDHEN and SYDVKM. The CDR3 contains 13 residues.

The CDR3 is CASSLWGGSSSYNEQFF. The DNA of the CDR3 is TGTGCCAGCAGCTTATGGGGCGGGAGTAGCTCCTACAATGAGCAGTTCTTC. This chain joins TRBV7-9 and TRBJ2-1, with 7 bases fitting TRBD2. CDR3 length: 17 residues. Germline CDR1 reads SEHNR; CDR2 reads FQNEAQ (reference sequence). J was trimmed by 0 bases and V by 2 bases; bases with no gene match: 7.

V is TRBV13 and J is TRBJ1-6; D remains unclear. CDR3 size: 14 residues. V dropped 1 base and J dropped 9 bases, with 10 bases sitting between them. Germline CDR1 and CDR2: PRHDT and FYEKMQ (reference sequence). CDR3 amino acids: CASSLERATSPLHF. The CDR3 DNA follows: TGTGCCAGCAGCTTAGAACGGGCCACTTCACCCCTCCACTTT. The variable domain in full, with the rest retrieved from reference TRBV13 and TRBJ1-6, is AAGVIQSPRHLIKEKRETATLKCYPIPRHDTVYWYQQGPGQDPQFLISFYEKMQSDKGSIPDRFSAQQFSDYHSELNMSSLELGDSALYFCASSLERATSPLHFGNGTRLTVT.

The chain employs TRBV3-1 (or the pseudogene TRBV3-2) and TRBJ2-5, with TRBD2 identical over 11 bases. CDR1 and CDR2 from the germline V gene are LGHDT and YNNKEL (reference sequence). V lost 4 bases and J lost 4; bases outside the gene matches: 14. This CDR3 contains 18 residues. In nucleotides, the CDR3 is TGTGCCAGCAGCCCCCCCTTAGCGGGAGGGCCTCGGGTAGAGACCCAGTACTTC. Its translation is CASSPPLAGGPRVETQYF.

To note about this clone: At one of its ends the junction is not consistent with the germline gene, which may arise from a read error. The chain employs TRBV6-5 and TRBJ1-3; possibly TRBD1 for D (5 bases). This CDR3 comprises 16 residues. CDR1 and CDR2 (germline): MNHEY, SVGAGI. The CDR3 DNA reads TGTGCCAGCACTTACGGACGGGGAGTCTTAGGGGACACCATATATTTT. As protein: CASTYGRGVLGDTIYF.

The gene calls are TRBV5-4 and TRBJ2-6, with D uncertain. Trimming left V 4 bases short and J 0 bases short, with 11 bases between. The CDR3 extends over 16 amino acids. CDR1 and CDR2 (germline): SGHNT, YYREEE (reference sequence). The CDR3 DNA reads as TGTGCCAGCAGCGACGGAGCTCGCTCTGGGGCCAACGTCCTGACTTTC. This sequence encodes CASSDGARSGANVLTF.

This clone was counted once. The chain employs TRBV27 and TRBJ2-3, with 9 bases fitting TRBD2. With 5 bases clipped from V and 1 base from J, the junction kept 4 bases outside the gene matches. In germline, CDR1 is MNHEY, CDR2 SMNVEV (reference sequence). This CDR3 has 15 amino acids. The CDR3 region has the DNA TGTGCCAGCAGTCATAGCGGGAGCGGCACAGATACGCAGTATTTT. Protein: CASSHSGSGTDTQYF.

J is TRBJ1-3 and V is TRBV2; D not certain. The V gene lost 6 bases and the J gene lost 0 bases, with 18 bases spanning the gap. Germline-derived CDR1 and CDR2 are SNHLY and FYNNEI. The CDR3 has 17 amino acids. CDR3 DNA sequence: TGTGCCAGCAGAGACCGGGTCTCACTCCTCTCTGGAAACACCATATATTTT. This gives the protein CASRDRVSLLSGNTIYF.

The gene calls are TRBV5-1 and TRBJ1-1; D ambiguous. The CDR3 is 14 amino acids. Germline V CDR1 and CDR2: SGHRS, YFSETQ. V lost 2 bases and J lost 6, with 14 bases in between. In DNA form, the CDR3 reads TGCGCCAGCAGCTTTACGCCGGGAATGTCTGAAGCTTTCTTT. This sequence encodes CASSFTPGMSEAFF. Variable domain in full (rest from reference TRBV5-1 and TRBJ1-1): KAGVTQTPRYLIKTRGQQVTLSCSPISGHRSVSWYQQTPGQGLQFLFEYFSETQRNKGNFPGRFSGRQFSNSRSEMNVSTLELGDSALYLCASSFTPGMSEAFFGQGTRLTVV.

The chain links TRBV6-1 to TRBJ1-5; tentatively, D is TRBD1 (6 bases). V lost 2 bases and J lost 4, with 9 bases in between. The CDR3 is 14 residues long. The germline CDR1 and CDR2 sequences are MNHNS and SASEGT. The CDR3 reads CASSETGPNQPQHF. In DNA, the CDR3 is TGTGCCAGCAGTGAAACAGGGCCGAATCAGCCCCAGCATTTT.

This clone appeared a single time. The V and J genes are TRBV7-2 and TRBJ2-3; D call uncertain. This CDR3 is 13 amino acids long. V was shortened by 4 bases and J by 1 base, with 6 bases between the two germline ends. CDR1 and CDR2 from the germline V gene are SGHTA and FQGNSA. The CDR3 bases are TGTGCCAGCAGCTGGTCCCGCACAGATACGCAGTATTTT. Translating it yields CASSWSRTDTQYF.

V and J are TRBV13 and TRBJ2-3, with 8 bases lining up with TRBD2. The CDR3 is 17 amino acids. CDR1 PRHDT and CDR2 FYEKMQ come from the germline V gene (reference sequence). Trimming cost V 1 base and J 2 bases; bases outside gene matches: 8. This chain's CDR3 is CASSLDGGLDPTDTQYF. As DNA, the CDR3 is TGTGCCAGCAGCTTAGATGGGGGACTAGATCCCACAGATACGCAGTATTTT.

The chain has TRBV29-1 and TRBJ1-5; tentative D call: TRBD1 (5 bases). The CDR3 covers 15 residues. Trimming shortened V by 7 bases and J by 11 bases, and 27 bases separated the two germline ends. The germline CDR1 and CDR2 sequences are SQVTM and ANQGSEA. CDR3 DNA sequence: TGCAGCGCCTCCGGGCCTCTCCGTGGGGCATCAGCCCAGCATTTT. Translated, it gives CSASGPLRGASAQHF.

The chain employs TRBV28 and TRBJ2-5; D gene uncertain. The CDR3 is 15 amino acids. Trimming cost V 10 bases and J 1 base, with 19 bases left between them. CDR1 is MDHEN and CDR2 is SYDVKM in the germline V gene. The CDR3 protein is CATAAFKTFQETQYF. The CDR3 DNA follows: TGTGCCACCGCAGCTTTCAAGACATTCCAAGAGACCCAGTACTTC.

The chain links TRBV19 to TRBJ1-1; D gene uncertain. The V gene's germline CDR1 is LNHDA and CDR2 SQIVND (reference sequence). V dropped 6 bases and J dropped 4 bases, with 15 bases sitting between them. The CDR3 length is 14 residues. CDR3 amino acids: CASSRLTVSTEAFF. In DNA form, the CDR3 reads TGTGCCAGTAGCCGACTGACTGTATCCACTGAAGCTTTCTTT.

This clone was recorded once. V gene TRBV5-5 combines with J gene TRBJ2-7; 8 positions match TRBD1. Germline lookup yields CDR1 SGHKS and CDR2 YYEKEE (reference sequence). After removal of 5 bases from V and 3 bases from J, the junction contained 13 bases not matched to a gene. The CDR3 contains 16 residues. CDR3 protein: CASSSPSTGGFYEQYF. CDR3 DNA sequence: TGTGCCAGCAGTTCCCCCTCAACAGGGGGGTTCTACGAGCAGTACTTC. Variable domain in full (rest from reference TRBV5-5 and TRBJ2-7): DAGVTQSPTHLIKTRGQQVTLRCSPISGHKSVSWYQQVLGQGPQFIFQYYEKEERGRGNFPDRFSARQFPNYSSELNVNALLLGDSALYLCASSSPSTGGFYEQYFGPGTRLTVT.

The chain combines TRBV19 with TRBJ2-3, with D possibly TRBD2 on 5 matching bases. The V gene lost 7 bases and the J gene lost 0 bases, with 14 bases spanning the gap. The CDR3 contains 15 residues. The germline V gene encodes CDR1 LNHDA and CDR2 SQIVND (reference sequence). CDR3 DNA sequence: TGTGCCAGTAAGCCCGCGGGCAGGAGCACAGATACGCAGTATTTT. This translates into CASKPAGRSTDTQYF. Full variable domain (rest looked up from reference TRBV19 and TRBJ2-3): DGGITQSPKYLFRKEGQNVTLSCEQNLNHDAMYWYRQDPGQGLRLIYYSQIVNDFQKGDIAEGYSVSREKKESFPLTVTSAQKNPTAFYLCASKPAGRSTDTQYFGPGTRLTVL.

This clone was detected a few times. In DNA, the CDR3 is TGTGCCACCAGCAGAGATGGCCCCTCTGGAAACACCATATATTTT. Translation: CATSRDGPSGNTIYF. The J gene is TRBJ1-3, the V gene TRBV15, with no clear D. The CDR3 is 15 residues long. V shed 0 bases and J shed 0 bases, with 6 bases lying between them. Per germline, CDR1 LNHNV and CDR2 YYDKDF (reference sequence).

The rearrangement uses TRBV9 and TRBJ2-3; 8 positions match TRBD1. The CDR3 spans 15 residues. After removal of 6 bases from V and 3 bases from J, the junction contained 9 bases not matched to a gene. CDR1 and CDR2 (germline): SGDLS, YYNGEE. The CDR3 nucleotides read TGTGCCAGCACCGTGACAGGGGCTTTTACAGATACGCAGTATTTT. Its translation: CASTVTGAFTDTQYF. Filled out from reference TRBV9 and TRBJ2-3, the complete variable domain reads DSGVTQTPKHLITATGQRVTLRCSPRSGDLSVYWYQQSLDQGLQFLIQYYNGEERAKGNILERFSAQQFPDLHSELNLSSLELGDSALYFCASTVTGAFTDTQYFGPGTRLTVL.

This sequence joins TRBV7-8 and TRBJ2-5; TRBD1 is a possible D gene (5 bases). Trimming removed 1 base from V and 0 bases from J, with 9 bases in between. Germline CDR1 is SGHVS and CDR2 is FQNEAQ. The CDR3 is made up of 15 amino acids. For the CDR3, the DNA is TGTGCCAGCAGCTTAGAACAGGCTAACCAAGAGACCCAGTACTTC. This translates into CASSLEQANQETQYF.